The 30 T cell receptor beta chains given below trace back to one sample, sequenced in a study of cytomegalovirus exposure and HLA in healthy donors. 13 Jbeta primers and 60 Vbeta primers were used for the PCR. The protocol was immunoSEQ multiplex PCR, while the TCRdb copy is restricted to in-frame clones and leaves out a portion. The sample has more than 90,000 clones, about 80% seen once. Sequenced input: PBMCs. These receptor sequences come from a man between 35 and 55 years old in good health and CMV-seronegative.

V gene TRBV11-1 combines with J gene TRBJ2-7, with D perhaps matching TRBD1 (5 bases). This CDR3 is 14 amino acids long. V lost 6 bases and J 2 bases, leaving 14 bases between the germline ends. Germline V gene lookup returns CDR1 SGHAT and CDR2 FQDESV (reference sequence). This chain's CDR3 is CASSFVGRPYEQYF. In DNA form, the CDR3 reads TGTGCCAGCAGTTTCGTGGGGCGGCCCTACGAGCAGTACTTC.

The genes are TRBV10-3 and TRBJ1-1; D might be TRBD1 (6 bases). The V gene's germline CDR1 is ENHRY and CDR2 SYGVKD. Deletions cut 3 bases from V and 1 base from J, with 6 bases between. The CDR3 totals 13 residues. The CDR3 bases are TGTGCCATCAGTGAAGGGGGGAACACTGAAGCTTTCTTT. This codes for CAISEGGNTEAFF.

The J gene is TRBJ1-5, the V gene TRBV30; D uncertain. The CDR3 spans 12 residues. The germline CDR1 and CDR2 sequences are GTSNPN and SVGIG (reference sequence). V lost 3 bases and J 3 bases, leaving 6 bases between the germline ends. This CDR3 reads CAWSRNNQPQHF. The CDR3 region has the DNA TGTGCCTGGAGCCGTAACAATCAGCCCCAGCATTTT.

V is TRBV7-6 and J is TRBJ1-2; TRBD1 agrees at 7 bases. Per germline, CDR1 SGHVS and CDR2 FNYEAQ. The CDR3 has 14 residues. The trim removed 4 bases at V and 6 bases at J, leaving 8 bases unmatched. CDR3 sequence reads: CASSSQRGRHGYTF. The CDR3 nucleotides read TGTGCCAGCAGCTCTCAAAGGGGGCGGCATGGCTACACCTTC.

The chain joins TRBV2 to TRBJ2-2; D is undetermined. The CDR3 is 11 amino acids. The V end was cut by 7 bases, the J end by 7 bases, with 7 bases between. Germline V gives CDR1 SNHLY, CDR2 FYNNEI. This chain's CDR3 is CASTADGELFF. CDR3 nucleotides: TGTGCCAGCACTGCGGACGGGGAGCTGTTTTTT.

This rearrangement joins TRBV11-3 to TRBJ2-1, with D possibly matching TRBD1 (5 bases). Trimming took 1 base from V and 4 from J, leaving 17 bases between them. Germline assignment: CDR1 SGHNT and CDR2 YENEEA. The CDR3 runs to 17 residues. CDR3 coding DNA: TGTGCCAGCAGCTTAGTTACAACCACTGGGGCATACAATGAGCAGTTCTTC. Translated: CASSLVTTTGAYNEQFF.

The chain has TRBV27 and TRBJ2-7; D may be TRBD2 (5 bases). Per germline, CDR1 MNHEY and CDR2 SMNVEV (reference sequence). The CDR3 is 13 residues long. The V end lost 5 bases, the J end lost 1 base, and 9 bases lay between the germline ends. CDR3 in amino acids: CASSLTGSYEQYF. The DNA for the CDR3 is TGTGCCAGCAGTCTCACGGGGTCCTACGAGCAGTACTTC.

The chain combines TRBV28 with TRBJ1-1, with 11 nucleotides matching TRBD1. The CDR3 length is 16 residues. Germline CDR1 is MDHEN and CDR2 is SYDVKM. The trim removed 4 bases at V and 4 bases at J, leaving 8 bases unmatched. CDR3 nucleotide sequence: TGTGCCAGCAGTTCTCACCCCGGGACAGGGGGCACTGAAGCTTTCTTT. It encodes CASSSHPGTGGTEAFF.

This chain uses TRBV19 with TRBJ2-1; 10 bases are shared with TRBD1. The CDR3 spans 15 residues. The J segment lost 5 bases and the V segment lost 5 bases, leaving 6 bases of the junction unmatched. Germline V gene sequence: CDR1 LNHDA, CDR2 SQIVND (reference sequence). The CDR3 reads CASSPGQGSHNEQFF. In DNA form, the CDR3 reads TGTGCCAGTAGTCCGGGACAGGGGAGCCACAATGAGCAGTTCTTC.

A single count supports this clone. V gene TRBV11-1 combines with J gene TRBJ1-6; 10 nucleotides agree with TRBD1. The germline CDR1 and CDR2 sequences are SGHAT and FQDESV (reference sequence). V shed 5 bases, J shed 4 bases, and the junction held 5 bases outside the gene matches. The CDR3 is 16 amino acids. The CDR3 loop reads CASSRRTGGYNSPLHF. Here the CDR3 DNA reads TGTGCCAGCAGCCGAAGGACAGGGGGTTATAATTCACCCCTCCACTTT.

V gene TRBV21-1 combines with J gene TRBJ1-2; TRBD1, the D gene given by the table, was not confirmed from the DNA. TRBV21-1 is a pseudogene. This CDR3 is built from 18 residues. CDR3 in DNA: TGTGCCAGCAGCAAACTGAGGGGGCAGGTCGGTCCTTATAATGGCTACACCTTC. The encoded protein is CASSKLRGQVGPYNGYTF.

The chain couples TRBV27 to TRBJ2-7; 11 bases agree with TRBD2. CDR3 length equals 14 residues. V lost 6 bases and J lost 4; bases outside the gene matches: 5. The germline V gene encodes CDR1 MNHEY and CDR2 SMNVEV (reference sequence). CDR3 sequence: CASRGGLAEYEQYF. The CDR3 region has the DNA TGTGCCAGCAGGGGGGGACTAGCGGAGTACGAGCAGTACTTC.

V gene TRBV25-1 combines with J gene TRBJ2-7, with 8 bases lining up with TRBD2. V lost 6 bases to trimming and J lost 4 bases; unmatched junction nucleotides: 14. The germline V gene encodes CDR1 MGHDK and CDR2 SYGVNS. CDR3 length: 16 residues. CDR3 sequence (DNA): TGTGCCAGCAGCGGGAGGGACCCCTGGGGTCGATACGAGCAGTACTTC. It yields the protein CASSGRDPWGRYEQYF.

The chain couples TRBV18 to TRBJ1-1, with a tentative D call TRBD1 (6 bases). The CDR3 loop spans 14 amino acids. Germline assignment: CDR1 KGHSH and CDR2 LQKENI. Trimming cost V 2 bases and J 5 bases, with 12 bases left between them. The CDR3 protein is CASSPGYRATEAFF. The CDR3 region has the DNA TGTGCCAGCTCACCAGGGTACAGGGCTACTGAAGCTTTCTTT.

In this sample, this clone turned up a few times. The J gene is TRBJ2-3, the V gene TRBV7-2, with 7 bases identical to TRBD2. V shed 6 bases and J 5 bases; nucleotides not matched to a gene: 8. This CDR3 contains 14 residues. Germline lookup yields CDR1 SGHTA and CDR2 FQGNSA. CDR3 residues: CASRAEWGGDTQYF. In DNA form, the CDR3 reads TGTGCCAGCAGAGCTGAATGGGGGGGAGATACGCAGTATTTT.

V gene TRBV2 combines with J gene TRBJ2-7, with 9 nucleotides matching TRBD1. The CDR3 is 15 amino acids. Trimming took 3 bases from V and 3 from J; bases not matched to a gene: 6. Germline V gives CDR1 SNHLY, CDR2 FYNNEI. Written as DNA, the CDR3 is TGTGCCAGCAGTGAGGGGGGGACAGGGATCTACGAGCAGTACTTC. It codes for CASSEGGTGIYEQYF.

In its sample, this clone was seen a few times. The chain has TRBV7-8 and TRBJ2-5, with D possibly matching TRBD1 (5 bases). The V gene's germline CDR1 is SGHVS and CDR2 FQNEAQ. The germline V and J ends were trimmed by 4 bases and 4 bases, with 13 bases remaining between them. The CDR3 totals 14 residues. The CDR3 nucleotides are TGTGCCAGCAGCTCCTGGACAAGGGGAGAGACCCAGTACTTC. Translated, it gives CASSSWTRGETQYF. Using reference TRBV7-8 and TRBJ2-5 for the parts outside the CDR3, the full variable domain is GAGVSQSPRYKVAKRGQDVALRCDPISGHVSLFWYQQALGQGPEFLTYFQNEAQLDKSGLPSDRFFAERPEGSVSTLKIQRTQQEDSAVYLCASSSWTRGETQYFGPGTRLLVL.

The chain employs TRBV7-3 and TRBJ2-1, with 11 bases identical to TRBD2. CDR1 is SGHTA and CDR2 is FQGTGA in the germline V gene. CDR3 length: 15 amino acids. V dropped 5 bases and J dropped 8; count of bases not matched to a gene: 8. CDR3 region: CASSPRTSGGHEQFF. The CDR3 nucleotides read TGTGCCAGCAGCCCTAGAACTAGCGGGGGCCATGAGCAGTTCTTC. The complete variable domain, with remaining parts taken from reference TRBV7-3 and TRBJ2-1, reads GAGVSQTPSNKVTEKGKYVELRCDPISGHTALYWYRQSLGQGPEFLIYFQGTGAADDSGLPNDRFFAVRPEGSVSTLKIQRTERGDSAVYLCASSPRTSGGHEQFFGPGTRLTVL.

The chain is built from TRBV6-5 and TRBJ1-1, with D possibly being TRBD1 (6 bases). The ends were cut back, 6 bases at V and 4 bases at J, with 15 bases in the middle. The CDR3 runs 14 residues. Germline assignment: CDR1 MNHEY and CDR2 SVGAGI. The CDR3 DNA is TGTGCCAGCAGGCCTTGGGGGGGCTCCACTGAAGCTTTCTTT. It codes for CASRPWGGSTEAFF.

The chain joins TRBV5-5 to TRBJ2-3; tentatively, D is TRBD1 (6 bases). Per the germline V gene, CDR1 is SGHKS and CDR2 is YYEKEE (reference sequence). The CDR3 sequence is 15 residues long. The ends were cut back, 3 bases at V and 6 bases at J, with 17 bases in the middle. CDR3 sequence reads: CASSSGHSKGDTQYF. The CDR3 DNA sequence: TGTGCCAGCAGCTCGGGACATTCAAAGGGGGATACGCAGTATTTT.

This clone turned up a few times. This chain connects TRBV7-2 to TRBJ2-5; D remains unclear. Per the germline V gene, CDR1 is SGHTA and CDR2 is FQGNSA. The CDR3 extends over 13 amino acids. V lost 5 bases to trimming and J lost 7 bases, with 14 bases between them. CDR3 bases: TGTGCCAGCAGCGCTACCCCTCCCGGGACCCAGTACTTC. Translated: CASSATPPGTQYF.

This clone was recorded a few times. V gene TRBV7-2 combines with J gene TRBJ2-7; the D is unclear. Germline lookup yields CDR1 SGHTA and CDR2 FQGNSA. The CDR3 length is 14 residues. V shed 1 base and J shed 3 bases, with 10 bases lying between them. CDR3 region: CASSLVRGDYEQYF. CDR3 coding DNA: TGTGCCAGCAGCTTAGTACGAGGCGACTACGAGCAGTACTTC.

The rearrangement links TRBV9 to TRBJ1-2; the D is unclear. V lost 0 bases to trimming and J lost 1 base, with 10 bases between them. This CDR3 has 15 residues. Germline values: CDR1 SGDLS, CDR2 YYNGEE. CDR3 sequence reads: CASSVDSGFNYGYTF. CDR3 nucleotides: TGTGCCAGCAGCGTAGACAGCGGATTTAACTATGGCTACACCTTC.

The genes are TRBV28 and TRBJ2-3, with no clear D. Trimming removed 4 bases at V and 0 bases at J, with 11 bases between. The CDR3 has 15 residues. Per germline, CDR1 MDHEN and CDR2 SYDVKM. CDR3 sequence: CASSYRGPSTDTQYF. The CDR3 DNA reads TGTGCCAGCAGTTATCGTGGGCCCAGCACAGATACGCAGTATTTT.

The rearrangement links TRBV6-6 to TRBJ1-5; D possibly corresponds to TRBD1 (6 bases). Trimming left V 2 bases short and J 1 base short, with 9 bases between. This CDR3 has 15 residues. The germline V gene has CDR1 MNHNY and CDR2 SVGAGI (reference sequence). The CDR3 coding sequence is TGTGCCAGCAGTTACGAGGGGGTAAGCAATCAGCCCCAGCATTTT. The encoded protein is CASSYEGVSNQPQHF.

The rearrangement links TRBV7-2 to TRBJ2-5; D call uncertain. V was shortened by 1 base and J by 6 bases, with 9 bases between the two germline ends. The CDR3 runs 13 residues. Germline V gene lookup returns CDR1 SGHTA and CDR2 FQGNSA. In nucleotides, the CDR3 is TGTGCCAGCAGCTTAGTTGCGGAGAAGACCCAGTACTTC. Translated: CASSLVAEKTQYF.

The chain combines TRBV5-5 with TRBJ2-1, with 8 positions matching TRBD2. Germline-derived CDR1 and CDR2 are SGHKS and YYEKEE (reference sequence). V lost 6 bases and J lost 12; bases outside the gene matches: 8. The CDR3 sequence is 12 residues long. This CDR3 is CASTSLREGQFF. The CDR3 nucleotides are TGTGCCAGCACCTCCCTTCGGGAGGGGCAGTTCTTC.

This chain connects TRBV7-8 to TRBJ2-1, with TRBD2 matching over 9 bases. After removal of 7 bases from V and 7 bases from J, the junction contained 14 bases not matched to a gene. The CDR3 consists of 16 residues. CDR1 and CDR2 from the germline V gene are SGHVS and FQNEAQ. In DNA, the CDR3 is TGTGCCAGCAATAATCCCCCGGGCGGGGGGGCGAATGAGCAGTTCTTC. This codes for CASNNPPGGGANEQFF.

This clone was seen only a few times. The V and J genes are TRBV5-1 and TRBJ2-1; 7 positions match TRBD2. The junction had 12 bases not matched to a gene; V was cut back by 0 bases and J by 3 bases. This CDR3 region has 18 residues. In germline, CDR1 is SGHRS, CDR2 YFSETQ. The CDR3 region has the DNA TGCGCCAGCAGCTTGGGGATCGGGGCGGGAGCGTTCTACAATGAGCAGTTCTTC. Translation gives CASSLGIGAGAFYNEQFF.

CDR3 coding DNA: TGTGCCAGCAGCTTTGAAGGACTGGCTCGCTTAGATACGCAGTATTTT. Translating it yields CASSFEGLARLDTQYF. The chain is built from TRBV5-6 and TRBJ2-3; tentatively, D is TRBD2 (5 bases). The CDR3 totals 16 residues. The ends were cut back, 2 bases at V and 5 bases at J, with 18 bases in the middle. The germline V gene encodes CDR1 SGHDT and CDR2 YYEEEE.